This TCR beta chain was recorded in a study of long-term antiretroviral therapy in people with HIV. Every sample had about 0.95-10 million cryopreserved PBMC in it before DNA extraction. This clone was seen only once. Antigen: not known. V lost 0 bases to trimming and J lost 4 bases, with 16 bases between them. Looked up from germline, CDR1 is SGHRS and CDR2 is YFSETQ. This CDR3 has 16 amino acids. Findings of the study overall: Across all time points, the repertoire was dominated by clones that expanded before ART.

Run at survey level, the immunoSEQ assay was version v3.0. Using immunoSEQ multiplex PCR, the repertoire was profiled, and TCRdb retains in-frame clones only, with some absent. The table has around 23,000 clones, approximately 90% seen once. The receptor's source is a man over 45 with HIV. This chain connects TRBV5-1 to TRBJ1-1; tentatively, D is TRBD1 (6 bases). Sequenced material: unsorted PBMCs, taken 1.8 years before starting antiretroviral therapy. This CDR3 is CASSLGGQRPSTEAFF. CDR3 sequence (DNA): TGCGCCAGCAGCTTGGGTGGACAGCGGCCGAGCACTGAAGCTTTCTTT.